This T cell receptor beta chain was identified in a study of OX40 agonist ivuxolimab in advanced cancers. For the study at large: Dosing consisted of intravenous ivuxolimab at 0.01 to 10 mg/kg every 2 weeks. Patients receiving dose escalation had hepatocellular carcinoma, melanoma, renal cell or head and neck cancer.

Method: immunoSEQ multiplex PCR; TCRdb's copy keeps in-frame clones and lacks some. The data contain some 95,000 clones, approximately 85% of them singletons. It was autoimmune disease history or systemic immunosuppression that excluded patients. In regard to this clone: The antigen remains unidentified. Other DNA variants within this sample encode the same CDR3.

Trimming removed 3 bases at V and 3 bases at J, with 3 bases between. CDR3 length: 11 residues. CDR1 MDHEN and CDR2 SYDVKM come from the germline V gene. Study-level findings and limits: CD8+ T cells were the subset that, on average, had more expanded clones than CD4+.

The specimen comprised CD4+ or CD8+ T cells sorted from blood, sampled in a trial of the OX40 agonist ivuxolimab. This receptor was obtained from an adult with an advanced solid tumor such as melanoma, head and neck, liver or kidney cancer. The chain combines TRBV28 with TRBJ2-7; no clear D gene. CDR3 sequence: CASSLHYEQYF. The CDR3 DNA follows: TGTGCCAGCAGTTTGCACTACGAGCAGTACTTC.